These T cell receptor beta chains were read from a single sample in a study of blood T cells in healthy people across ages. TCRdb independently ran MiXCR on the 5' RACE reads; one entry per CDR3 protein. The profile shows about 1.4 million distinct CDR3 sequences, almost 60% of them singletons. The sample comprised blood. The receptors come from a man between 18 and 29 years old in good health. The CDR3 runs from the conserved cysteine through the conserved F or W. The D gene is left open where the match is weak. Some rows have no size entry. The others give once, few or many, or a class for an expanded clone.

. . TRBJ1-5 TRBV4-1 CASSQTMDQPQHF TGCGCCAGCAGCCAGACCATGGATCAGCCCCAGCATTTT
. . TRBJ1-6 TRBV4-1 CASSQGSTPLHF TGCGCCAGCAGCCAAGGCAGCACACCCCTCCACTTT
. TRBD2 TRBJ2-3 TRBV6-5 CARLGSGNTDTQYF TGTGCCAGATTGGGTAGCGGGAACACAGATACGCAGTATTTT
few . TRBJ2-1 TRBV12-3/TRBV12-4 CASSTTPGRGNTGTNNEQFF TGTGCCAGCAGCACAACCCCCGGGAGAGGGAACACGGGAACAAACAATGAGCAGTTCTTC
few TRBD1 TRBJ2-7 TRBV5-1 CASSPSRGLVYEQYF TGCGCCAGCAGTCCCTCCAGGGGGCTCGTCTACGAGCAGTACTTC
few . TRBJ2-3 TRBV12-3/TRBV12-4 CASSPRGTGTDTQYF TGTGCCAGCAGTCCCCGTGGAACGGGAACAGATACGCAGTATTTT
. . TRBJ2-5 TRBV20-1 CSATRDSRVETQYF TGCAGTGCTACCCGGGACTCTCGGGTGGAGACCCAGTACTTC
few . TRBJ2-7 TRBV4-3 CASSQDHPQSSYEQYF TGCGCCAGCAGCCAAGATCACCCCCAGAGCTCCTACGAGCAGTACTTC
. . TRBJ1-4 TRBV29-1 CSGKSREKLFF TGCAGCGGCAAAAGTAGAGAAAAACTGTTTTTT
. . TRBJ1-4 TRBV2 CASSEAAREGEKLFF TGTGCCAGCAGTGAAGCAGCAAGGGAAGGTGAAAAACTGTTTTTT
. . TRBJ1-2 TRBV29-1 CSVEGPREPGYTF TGCAGCGTTGAAGGTCCCCGGGAGCCTGGCTACACCTTC
. TRBD2 TRBJ2-1 TRBV3-1 CASEVGALAGESYNEQFF TGTGCCAGCGAGGTTGGCGCATTAGCGGGAGAGTCCTACAATGAGCAGTTCTTC
. . TRBJ2-6 TRBV20-1 CSANRMWGTGANVLTF TGCAGTGCGAATCGCATGTGGGGGACTGGGGCCAACGTCCTGACTTTC
. TRBD2 TRBJ2-1 TRBV28 CASSSLAGGVNEQFF TGTGCCAGCAGTTCCCTAGCGGGAGGTGTCAATGAGCAGTTCTTC
. . TRBJ1-6 TRBV7-9 CASSSPSGVGNSPLHF TGTGCCAGCAGCTCCCCATCAGGGGTGGGTAATTCACCCCTCCACTTT
. . TRBJ2-3 TRBV4-2 CASKGGSTQYF TGTGCCAGCAAGGGGGGAAGTACGCAGTATTTT
. TRBD2 TRBJ2-1 TRBV6-5 CASSLAGGRQQFF TGTGCCAGCAGTCTAGCGGGGGGGAGGCAGCAGTTCTTC
few . TRBJ2-7 TRBV27 CASSLSRGQRGEQYF TGTGCCAGCAGTTTATCGAGGGGTCAGAGAGGCGAGCAGTACTTC
few TRBD2 TRBJ2-3 TRBV9 CASSVGSGGVTDTQYF TGTGCCAGCAGCGTAGGTAGCGGGGGGGTGACAGATACGCAGTATTTT
. TRBD1 TRBJ1-2 TRBV4-1 CASSQGTGRSWDGYTF TGCGCCAGCAGCCAAGGGACAGGGCGGTCCTGGGATGGCTACACCTTC
. TRBD1 TRBJ1-6 TRBV9 CASSETGGSYNSPLHF TGTGCCAGCAGCGAGACAGGGGGTTCCTATAATTCACCCCTCCACTTT
. . TRBJ2-7 TRBV4-2 CASSQGAKQYF TGTGCCAGCAGCCAAGGGGCCAAGCAGTACTTC
few . TRBJ2-7 TRBV25-1 CASGDGFYEQYF TGTGCCAGCGGGGACGGGTTCTACGAGCAGTACTTC
few . TRBJ1-2 TRBV3-1 CASSLQRTHGYTF TGTGCCAGCAGCCTACAAAGGACGCATGGCTACACCTTC
. TRBD1 TRBJ1-5 TRBV15 CATSSNPGGSQPQHF TGTGCCACCAGCTCAAACCCAGGGGGCTCTCAGCCCCAGCATTTT
. TRBD1 TRBJ2-7 TRBV5-6 CASSGDRSTYEQYF TGTGCCAGCAGTGGGGACAGGAGCACCTACGAGCAGTACTTC
. . TRBJ1-4 TRBV12-3/TRBV12-4 CASSVQGIVNEKLFF TGTGCCAGCAGTGTCCAAGGGATAGTGAATGAAAAACTGTTTTTT
. . TRBJ2-2 TRBV12-3/TRBV12-4 CASSFVGQMGRGLNTGELFF TGTGCCAGCAGTTTTGTTGGCCAGATGGGAAGGGGCCTAAACACCGGGGAGCTGTTTTTT
. . TRBJ2-1 TRBV4-2 CASSQGAAPNEQFF TGTGCCAGCAGCCAAGGGGCGGCCCCCAATGAGCAGTTCTTC
few TRBD2 TRBJ2-1 TRBV6-1 CASSEGAGYNEQFF TGTGCCAGCAGTGAAGGAGCGGGGTACAATGAGCAGTTCTTC
few . TRBJ1-2 TRBV11-2 CASSLDAGRFNGYTF TGTGCCAGCAGCTTAGATGCAGGGCGTTTCAACGGCTACACCTTC
few TRBD1 TRBJ2-7 TRBV29-1 CSIQGQGPYEQYF TGCAGCATCCAGGGACAGGGGCCCTACGAGCAGTACTTC
. TRBD2 TRBJ2-7 TRBV20-1 CSAPLAGSYEQYF TGCAGTGCTCCCCTAGCGGGGTCATACGAGCAGTACTTC
few . TRBJ2-1 TRBV15 CATSRDPEPTSEQFF TGTGCCACCAGCAGAGATCCGGAACCGACATCAGAGCAGTTCTTC
. . TRBJ2-1 TRBV10-3 CAISPTRNEQFF TGTGCCATCAGCCCCACTAGGAATGAGCAGTTCTTC
. . TRBJ2-7 TRBV27 CASSLSALSVYEQYF TGTGCCAGCAGTTTATCAGCGCTATCTGTCTACGAGCAGTACTTC
. TRBD1 TRBJ1-4 TRBV4-1 CASSQDPGGFGNEKLFF TGCGCCAGCAGCCAAGACCCAGGGGGCTTCGGTAATGAAAAACTGTTTTTT
few . TRBJ2-2 TRBV11-3 CASSMASGPGELFF TGTGCCAGCAGCATGGCATCCGGACCCGGGGAGCTGTTTTTT
. . TRBJ2-7 TRBV20-1 CSADYPRGLVGDYEQYF TGCAGTGCTGATTACCCTAGGGGATTGGTCGGAGACTACGAGCAGTACTTC
few TRBD1 TRBJ1-1 TRBV27 CASSSPQGAGTEAFF TGTGCCAGCAGTTCACCCCAGGGGGCCGGGACTGAAGCTTTCTTT
. TRBD1 TRBJ2-4 TRBV12-3/TRBV12-4 CASAWTGTKNIQYF TGTGCCAGTGCGTGGACAGGGACCAAAAACATTCAGTACTTC
few . TRBJ2-7 TRBV12-3/TRBV12-4 CASSVLAYEQYF TGTGCCAGCAGTGTACTGGCCTACGAGCAGTACTTC
. . TRBJ1-1 TRBV2 CGNPEEQGEAFF TGTGGCAACCCCGAAGAACAGGGCGAAGCTTTCTTT
once . TRBJ2-7 TRBV3-1 CASSSGQPIYEQYF TGTGCCAGCAGCTCGGGACAACCCATCTACGAGCAGTACTTC
. TRBD1 TRBJ2-1 TRBV9 CASSAGQGRYNEQFF TGTGCCAGCAGCGCGGGACAGGGGAGGTACAATGAGCAGTTCTTC
. . TRBJ2-3 TRBV6-6 CASSFWSTDTQYF TGTGCCAGCAGTTTCTGGAGCACAGATACGCAGTATTTT
. TRBD1 TRBJ2-3 TRBV7-2 CASSLGESGTAITDTQYF TGTGCCAGCAGCTTAGGGGAATCCGGGACAGCGATCACAGATACGCAGTATTTT
. TRBD1 TRBJ2-4 TRBV27 CASSYKRQGSYGQYF TGTGCCAGCAGTTATAAAAGACAGGGCTCCTACGGGCAGTACTTC
few TRBD2 TRBJ2-3 TRBV27 CASSPIAGADTQYF TGTGCCAGCAGTCCAATAGCGGGAGCAGATACGCAGTATTTT
. TRBD2 TRBJ2-7 TRBV29-1 CSVDGVAGGIYEQYF TGCAGCGTTGATGGGGTCGCGGGAGGGATCTACGAGCAGTACTTC
. . TRBJ2-3 TRBV6-2/TRBV6-3 CASSYSIANPDSTDTQYF TGTGCCAGCAGTTACTCGATCGCTAACCCCGACAGCACAGATACGCAGTATTTT
. . TRBJ1-2 TRBV6-6 CASVGAGVYGYTF TGTGCCAGCGTGGGGGCGGGGGTCTATGGCTACACCTTC
. TRBD1 TRBJ1-2 TRBV11-2 CASSQGATNYGYTF TGTGCCAGTTCACAGGGGGCAACTAACTATGGCTACACCTTC
. . TRBJ2-1 TRBV5-5 CASSRKGYNEQFF TGTGCCAGCAGCCGGAAGGGCTACAATGAGCAGTTCTTC
. . TRBJ2-5 TRBV4-3 CASSQNSRYEQYF TGCGCCAGCAGCCAAAATTCTAGGTATGAGCAGTACTTC
. TRBD2 TRBJ2-1 TRBV20-1 CSTGTSGTNEQFF TGCAGTACCGGGACTAGCGGGACGAATGAGCAGTTCTTC
few . TRBJ2-7 TRBV3-1 CASSPLRPSVDEQYF TGTGCCAGCAGCCCCCTCCGGCCTAGCGTGGACGAGCAGTACTTC
. . TRBJ2-3 TRBV6-5 CASTYDSADAQYF TGTGCCAGCACCTACGACAGCGCAGATGCGCAGTATTTT